The entry below gives a single TCR beta chain sequence along with its context. Its antigen is as yet unknown. Sequencing used immunoSEQ multiplex PCR; TCRdb keeps in-frame clones, though not all of them. This table has more than 250,000 clones, around 90% appearing once. The sample originates from a study of cytomegalovirus exposure and HLA in healthy donors. At the level of the study: A later analysis reported the same platform for the roughly 120 validation repertoires and the roughly 650 first-cohort repertoires.

The V segment lost 9 bases and the J segment 4 bases; nucleotides outside the gene matches: 5. This CDR3 region has 13 residues. The V gene's germline CDR1 is MNHEY and CDR2 SVGAGI. Regarding the study as a whole: Most TCRs appeared rarely, but some public TCRs recurred in many donors. The classifier reportedly diagnosed cytomegalovirus status with high sensitivity and specificity. As confirmed in vitro, three CMV-associated chains were specific for CMV antigens.

The chain joins TRBV6-5 to TRBJ2-1, with 8 bases fitting TRBD2. The sequence came from a young woman in good health and CMV-seronegative. The sequencing sample was made of PBMCs. CDR3 DNA sequence: TGTGCCAGTAGCGGGATTCGGTACAATGAGCAGTTCTTC. Protein sequence: CASSGIRYNEQFF.